The 16 T cell receptor beta chains reported below all come from one sample, sequenced in a study of T cells after posttransplantation cyclophosphamide. Profiled with immunoSEQ multiplex PCR; TCRdb holds only in-frame clones, not every one. In the table there are roughly 13,000 clones, 65% to 85% of which are singletons. Sequencing was carried out using memory CD4+ T cells sorted from PBMCs. The receptors were gathered from a middle-aged man.

This clone was observed once. This rearrangement joins TRBV5-1 to TRBJ1-3; D call uncertain. The CDR3 spans 15 residues. Trimming stripped 3 bases from V and 4 bases from J, with 14 bases between. Germline CDR1 and CDR2: SGHRS and YFSETQ. The CDR3 DNA reads TGCGCCAGCAGCTATCCCGGGGATCCCGGAAACACCATATATTTT. This codes for CASSYPGDPGNTIYF.

The rearrangement uses TRBV4-2 and TRBJ2-7; 10 bases map to TRBD2. V lost 4 bases to trimming and J lost 4 bases; unmatched junction nucleotides: 4. This CDR3 is built from 14 residues. The germline V gene encodes CDR1 LGHNA and CDR2 YNFKEQ. CDR3 sequence reads: CASSPSGGRYEQYF. The CDR3 bases are TGTGCCAGCAGCCCTAGCGGGGGAAGGTACGAGCAGTACTTC.

This sequence joins TRBV14 and TRBJ2-1; no clear D gene. The CDR3 loop spans 11 amino acids. Trimming left V 2 bases short and J 9 bases short, with 5 bases between. CDR1 SGHDN and CDR2 FVKESK come from the germline V gene. The CDR3 here is CASSQWSEQFF. The DNA of the CDR3 is TGTGCCAGCAGCCAATGGAGTGAGCAGTTCTTC. Together with reference TRBV14 and TRBJ2-1, the CDR3 gives the full variable domain: EAGVTQFPSHSVIEKGQTVTLRCDPISGHDNLYWYRRVMGKEIKFLLHFVKESKQDESGMPNNRFLAERTGGTYSTLKVQPAELEDSGVYFCASSQWSEQFFGPGTRLTVL.

J is TRBJ2-1 and V is TRBV4-1; 9 nucleotides agree with TRBD2. Losses at the gene ends were 1 base for V and 4 bases for J; bases not matched to a gene: 11. Germline V gene sequence: CDR1 MGHRA, CDR2 YSYEKL. This CDR3 has 18 residues. CDR3 residues: CASSQVDLGLAGYNEQFF. CDR3 sequence (DNA): TGCGCCAGCAGCCAAGTCGACCTGGGACTAGCTGGGTACAATGAGCAGTTCTTC.

The chain joins TRBV7-8 to TRBJ1-4; D gene ambiguous. CDR3 size: 13 residues. Germline V gives CDR1 SGHVS, CDR2 FQNEAQ. V lost 1 base and J 8 bases, leaving 8 bases between the germline ends. In DNA form, the CDR3 reads TGTGCCAGCAGCTTAGGATTTCAGGAAAAACTGTTTTTT. Its protein is CASSLGFQEKLFF.

This clone has just a few counts. J is TRBJ2-5 and V is TRBV4-3, with TRBD2 matching over 10 bases. The junction had 10 bases not matched to a gene; V was cut back by 1 base and J by 5 bases. The germline V gene has CDR1 LGHNA and CDR2 YSLEER. The CDR3 extends over 17 amino acids. In DNA form, the CDR3 reads TGCGCCAGCAGCCAAGGATCTAGCGGGGGCCGGGGGGAGACCCAGTACTTC. This translates into CASSQGSSGGRGETQYF.

This chain joins TRBV11-3 and TRBJ2-7, with TRBD1 matching 7 bases. The CDR3 is 14 residues long. Trimming took 3 bases from V and 2 from J; bases not matched to a gene: 4. Germline CDR1 reads SGHNT; CDR2 reads YENEEA. The DNA of the CDR3 is TGTGCCAGCAGCTTTCCCGGACAGGCCTACGAGCAGTACTTC. Translating gives CASSFPGQAYEQYF.

The chain couples TRBV18 to TRBJ2-5; D not certain. From germline, CDR1 is KGHSH and CDR2 LQKENI. V lost 4 bases and J lost 3, with 15 bases in between. The CDR3 runs 15 residues. CDR3 residues: CASSRLYGTEETQYF. Written as DNA, the CDR3 is TGTGCCAGCTCACGACTCTACGGTACTGAAGAGACCCAGTACTTC.

This chain uses TRBV4-3 with TRBJ1-6, with TRBD1 matching 9 bases. V lost 4 bases to trimming and J lost 7 bases; unmatched junction nucleotides: 2. Germline CDR1 reads LGHNA; CDR2 reads YSLEER. The CDR3 runs to 14 residues. For the CDR3, the DNA is TGCGCCAGCAGCCGAGGACAGGGGAATTCACCCCTCCACTTT. Encoded protein: CASSRGQGNSPLHF.

The chain joins TRBV4-3 to TRBJ1-5; maybe TRBD1 (5 bases). Germline CDR1 and CDR2: LGHNA and YSLEER. Trimming stripped 0 bases from V and 1 base from J, with 16 bases between. The CDR3 loop spans 18 amino acids. The CDR3 sequence is CASSQDRLGPASNQPQHF. The DNA for the CDR3 is TGCGCCAGCAGCCAAGATCGCCTGGGGCCGGCCAGCAATCAGCCCCAGCATTTT.

This clone has more than one count but fewer than ten. This chain joins TRBV5-1 and TRBJ2-5; D remains unclear. The CDR3 sequence is 13 residues long. Germline CDR1 SGHRS, CDR2 YFSETQ. The V gene lost 0 bases and the J gene lost 9 bases, with 12 bases spanning the gap. The CDR3 DNA sequence: TGCGCCAGCAGCTTGGCCACCCAAACGGCCCAGTACTTC. It yields the protein CASSLATQTAQYF.

This clone was seen more than once but under ten times. The junction differs from germline at one of its ends, possibly a read error. The V and J genes are TRBV7-7 and TRBJ2-3; TRBD1 aligns across 9 bases. The germline gives CDR1 SSHAT, CDR2 FNYEAQ (reference sequence). The CDR3 is 15 amino acids. DNA of the CDR3: TGTGCTAGCAGCACTACAGGGGGCGCAACAGATACGCAGTATTTT. It encodes CASSTTGGATDTQYF. Full variable domain (rest looked up from reference TRBV7-7 and TRBJ2-3): GAGVSQSPRYKVTKRGQDVTLRCDPISSHATLYWYQQALGQGPEFLTYFNYEAQPDKSGLPSDRFSAERPEGSISTLTIQRTEQRDSAMYRCASSTTGGATDTQYFGPGTRLTVL.

The J gene is TRBJ2-1, the V gene TRBV18; 7 bases are a match to TRBD2. Germline values: CDR1 KGHSH, CDR2 LQKENI. Trimming removed 1 base from V and 0 bases from J; junction bases left unmatched: 12. The CDR3 length is 19 residues. The DNA of the CDR3 is TGTGCCAGCTCACCACTCATAGTAATGGGGGGGAGCTCCTACAATGAGCAGTTCTTC. It yields the protein CASSPLIVMGGSSYNEQFF.

V usage is TRBV9 and J usage is TRBJ2-7; no definite D call. The CDR3 extends over 14 amino acids. Germline CDR1 is SGDLS and CDR2 is YYNGEE. The ends were cut back, 4 bases at V and 0 bases at J, with 11 bases in the middle. The CDR3 here is CASSPHGSSYEQYF. CDR3 coding DNA: TGTGCCAGCAGCCCTCACGGGTCCTCCTACGAGCAGTACTTC.

This sequence joins TRBV29-1 and TRBJ2-3, with D possibly being TRBD2 (6 bases). Between the trimmed V and J ends, which lost 6 bases and 8 bases, there was a span of 21 bases. Germline assignment: CDR1 SQVTM and CDR2 ANQGSEA. This CDR3 contains 14 residues. Written as DNA, the CDR3 is TGCAGCGTACCGGGACTGCTTCGAACGGGTACGCAGTATTTT. Translation gives CSVPGLLRTGTQYF.

For this clone: Distinct nucleotide sequences in the sample also encode this CDR3. The chain uses TRBV5-4 and TRBJ2-7; D remains unclear. This CDR3 region has 13 residues. V gave up 2 bases and J gave up 1 base, with 7 bases separating them. Per germline, CDR1 SGHNT and CDR2 YYREEE (reference sequence). CDR3 bases: TGTGCCAGCAGCTTTTCTAGGTCCTACGAGCAGTACTTC. This gives the protein CASSFSRSYEQYF.